This T cell receptor beta chain is from a study of T cell responses to AZD1222 COVID-19 vaccine. Whole-study findings and limits: White British donors predominated, females outnumbered males, and clonal diversity was possibly underestimated. Close to half of spike-specific TCRs reportedly recognize unmutated variant regions.

Profiled with immunoSEQ multiplex PCR; TCRdb holds only in-frame clones, not every one. The profile shows approximately 140,000 clones, 75% to 85% of them singletons. Details on this clone: Antigen: not known.

The sample here was peripheral blood, taken on day 0 of MenACWY control vaccination. The receptor's source is an adult in good health.

CDR3 loop: CSVDGGGLETQYF. As DNA, the CDR3 is TGCAGCGTTGACGGTGGGGGCCTGGAGACCCAGTACTTC. The chain couples TRBV29-1 to TRBJ2-5, with D possibly TRBD1 on 6 matching bases. CDR1 is SQVTM and CDR2 is ANQGSEA in the germline V gene. This CDR3 region has 13 residues. Deletions cut 3 bases from V and 5 bases from J, with 13 bases between.